This is a list of T cell receptor beta chains from one sample in a study of neurological immune-mediated disorders. TCRdb independently ran MiXCR on the 5' RACE reads; one entry per CDR3 protein. The sample holds about 80,000 distinct CDR3 sequences, 5.8% seen once. Specimen: PBMCs. Receptors were obtained from a woman aged 55-75 years with multiple sclerosis. The conserved cysteine and the conserved F or W are not part of the CDR3 here. The order of the fields is J gene, CDR3 length, V gene, CDR3 protein.

TRBJ2-7 12 TRBV18 ASSRTGIRNEQY
TRBJ2-5 12 TRBV29-1 SVVAGANQETQY
TRBJ2-3 13 TRBV20-1 SARDFALSTDTQY
TRBJ1-6 11 TRBV20-1 SAIKGSNSPLH
TRBJ2-2 12 TRBV3-1 ASSQIAPTGELF
TRBJ1-5 13 TRBV6-1 ASILDRSSNQPQH
TRBJ2-1 12 TRBV20-1 SAPEAGGYDEQF
TRBJ2-7 10 TRBV5-1 ASTSVAYEQY
TRBJ2-2 12 TRBV6-5 ASSYRENTGELF
TRBJ2-3 13 TRBV5-1 ASSQGRLSFDTQY
TRBJ2-1 14 TRBV25-1 ASSRTDSRSYNEQF
TRBJ2-7 11 TRBV6-1 ASSEKWTDQQY
TRBJ1-2 12 TRBV7-2 ASGTGANLYGYT
TRBJ2-3 12 TRBV7-6 ASSLGTSTDTQY
TRBJ1-4 12 TRBV6-6 ASRGGTVNEKLF
TRBJ2-3 11 TRBV7-7 ASSSGTARTQY
TRBJ1-1 14 TRBV15 ATSSPSTGGRTEAF
TRBJ2-7 11 TRBV4-1 ASSQELVYEQY
TRBJ2-3 13 TRBV7-9 ASSSWTSETDTQY
TRBJ2-5 13 TRBV6-5 ASSRTGSEEETQY
TRBJ2-7 14 TRBV3-1 ASSQGPRGLRGEQY
TRBJ1-1 10 TRBV5-1 ASSFWGTEAF
TRBJ2-2 12 TRBV5-1 ASSPRGAAGELF
TRBJ1-2 9 TRBV11-2 ASSTTYGYT
TRBJ1-2 13 TRBV29-1 SVEDRSGGGYGYT
TRBJ1-6 14 TRBV7-2 ASSRNPGPSTSPLH
TRBJ1-6 13 TRBV2 ASLSSNSYNSPLH
TRBJ2-2 12 TRBV30 AWKTGKYTGELF
TRBJ2-7 12 TRBV5-1 ASSLAGTSYEQY
TRBJ2-3 14 TRBV9 ASSVVPSGGANTQY
TRBJ2-5 12 TRBV4-1 ASSQSAGWETQY
TRBJ2-3 12 TRBV20-1 SARAGAHTDTQY
TRBJ2-3 14 TRBV7-8 ASKKSRGAGGDTQY
TRBJ2-1 10 TRBV5-1 ASSLAAGEQF
TRBJ2-7 13 TRBV9 ASSVDGGIQGKQY
TRBJ2-5 12 TRBV29-1 SVGPGTLSETQY
TRBJ1-5 13 TRBV20-1 SAIGAGLGIQPQH
TRBJ1-5 15 TRBV3-1 ASSQDGRKGLGQPQH
TRBJ1-1 15 TRBV3-1 ASIFGGRNELDTEAF
TRBJ1-6 13 TRBV6-5 ASSYSLPVNSPLH
TRBJ1-2 13 TRBV7-9 ASSSAGTGVYGYT
TRBJ2-7 13 TRBV7-2 ASRLGLAGTYEQY
TRBJ1-2 11 TRBV7-6 ASSLEAGVGYT
TRBJ1-4 13 TRBV7-9 ASSLASWTREKLF
TRBJ1-6 13 TRBV20-1 SARATGTLTSPLH
TRBJ2-7 13 TRBV5-1 ASSPDSGKSYEQY
TRBJ2-7 12 TRBV5-1 ASSGGEATYEQY
TRBJ1-4 11 TRBV7-6 ASSLRVGEKLF
TRBJ2-6 11 TRBV15 AVGGSGANVLT
TRBJ2-7 11 TRBV20-1 SARRQGNNEQY
TRBJ2-1 13 TRBV5-1 ASSLGVRGNNEQF
TRBJ2-1 11 TRBV3-1 ASSLPVLNEQF